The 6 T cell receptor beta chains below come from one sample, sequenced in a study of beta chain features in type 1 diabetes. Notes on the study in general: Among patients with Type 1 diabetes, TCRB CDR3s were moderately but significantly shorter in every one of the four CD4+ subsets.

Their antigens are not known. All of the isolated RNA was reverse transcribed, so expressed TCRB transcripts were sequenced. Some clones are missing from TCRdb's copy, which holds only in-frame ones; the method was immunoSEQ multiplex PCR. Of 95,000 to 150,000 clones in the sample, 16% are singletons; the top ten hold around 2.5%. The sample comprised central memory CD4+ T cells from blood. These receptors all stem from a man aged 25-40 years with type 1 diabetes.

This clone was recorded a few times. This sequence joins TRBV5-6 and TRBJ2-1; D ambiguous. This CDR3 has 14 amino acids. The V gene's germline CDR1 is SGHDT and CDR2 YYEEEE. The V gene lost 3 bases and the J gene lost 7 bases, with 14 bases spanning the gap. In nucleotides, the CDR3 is TGTGCCAGCAGCTCTTTGGGTGGGTTGAATGAGCAGTTCTTC. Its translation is CASSSLGGLNEQFF.

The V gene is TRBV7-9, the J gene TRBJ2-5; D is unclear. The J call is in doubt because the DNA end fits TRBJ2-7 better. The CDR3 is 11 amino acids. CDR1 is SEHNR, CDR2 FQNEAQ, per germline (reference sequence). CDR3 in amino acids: CASSLDYEQYF. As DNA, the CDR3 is TGTGCCAGCAGCTTAGATTACGAGCAGTACTTC.

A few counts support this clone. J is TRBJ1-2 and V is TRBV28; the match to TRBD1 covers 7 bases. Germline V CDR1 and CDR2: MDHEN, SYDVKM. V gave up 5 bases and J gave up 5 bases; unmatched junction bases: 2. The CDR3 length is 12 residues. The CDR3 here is CASSQTGYGYTF. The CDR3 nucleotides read TGTGCCAGCAGTCAGACAGGGTATGGCTACACCTTC.

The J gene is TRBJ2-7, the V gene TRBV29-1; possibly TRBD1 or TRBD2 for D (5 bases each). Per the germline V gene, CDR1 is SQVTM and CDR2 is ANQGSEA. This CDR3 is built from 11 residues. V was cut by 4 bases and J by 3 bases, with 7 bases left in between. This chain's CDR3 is CSVGGVYEQYF. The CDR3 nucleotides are TGCAGCGTTGGAGGGGTCTACGAGCAGTACTTC.

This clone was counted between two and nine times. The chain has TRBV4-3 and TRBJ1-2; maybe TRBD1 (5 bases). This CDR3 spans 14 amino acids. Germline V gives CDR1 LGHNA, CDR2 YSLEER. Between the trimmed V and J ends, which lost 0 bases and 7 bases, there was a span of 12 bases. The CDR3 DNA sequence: TGCGCCAGCAGCCAAGAGGAGAGGGGAGGTGGCTACACCTTC. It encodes CASSQEERGGGYTF.

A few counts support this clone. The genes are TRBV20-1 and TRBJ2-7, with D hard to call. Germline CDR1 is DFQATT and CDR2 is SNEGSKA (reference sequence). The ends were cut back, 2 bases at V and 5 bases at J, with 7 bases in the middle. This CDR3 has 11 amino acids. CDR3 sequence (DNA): TGCAGTGCTAGAAGAGACCACGAGCAGTACTTC. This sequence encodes CSARRDHEQYF.